A selection of T cell receptor beta chains follows, all from one sample in a study of blood T cell repertoires in COVID-19. The repertoire was sequenced with immunoSEQ multiplex PCR; TCRdb's copy has only in-frame clones and lacks some. The sample comprises around 200,000 clones, over 70% of which are singletons, and under 3% rests with the top ten. Sequencing was carried out using peripheral blood. These TCRs come from a man aged 50-60 years with active or convalescent COVID-19. The CDR3 runs from the conserved cysteine through the conserved F or W. Fields, in order: clone size, D gene, J gene, V gene, CDR3 DNA, CDR3 protein. The D gene is left open where the match is weak. Clone size is given for some rows only: seen once, a few or many times, or a class if the clone is expanded.

abundance: NA; d_gene: NA; j_gene: TRBJ1-5; v_gene: TRBV18; CDR3nt: TGTGCCAGCTCACCGGGCTCGAGACAGCCCCAGCATTTT; CDR3aa: CASSPGSRQPQHF
abundance: NA; d_gene: NA; j_gene: TRBJ1-2; v_gene: TRBV12-3/TRBV12-4; CDR3nt: TGTGCCAGCAAATATGGGGGCAGGCATGGCTACACCTTC; CDR3aa: CASKYGGRHGYTF
abundance: once; d_gene: NA; j_gene: TRBJ1-2; v_gene: TRBV27; CDR3nt: TGTGCCAGCAGTTTATATGGCCGCCTGGAGGCAAGCGGCTACACCTTC; CDR3aa: CASSLYGRLEASGYTF
abundance: NA; d_gene: NA; j_gene: TRBJ1-2; v_gene: TRBV2; CDR3nt: TGTGCCAGCAGTCCCTTCCGGGATTCTTCAGACTATGGCTACACCTTC; CDR3aa: CASSPFRDSSDYGYTF
abundance: NA; d_gene: NA; j_gene: TRBJ1-6; v_gene: TRBV2; CDR3nt: TGTGCCAGCAGCGTGGGAGGAGCGCGGTCACCCCTCCACTTT; CDR3aa: CASSVGGARSPLHF
abundance: many; d_gene: NA; j_gene: TRBJ1-5; v_gene: TRBV6-5; CDR3nt: TGTGCCAGCAGTAGTCAGATTAATCAGCCCCAGCATTTT; CDR3aa: CASSSQINQPQHF
abundance: NA; d_gene: NA; j_gene: TRBJ2-3; v_gene: TRBV18; CDR3nt: TGTGCCAGCTCACCACCTAGCGGAGGCCTCACAGATACGCAGTATTTT; CDR3aa: CASSPPSGGLTDTQYF
abundance: NA; d_gene: TRBD1; j_gene: TRBJ1-2; v_gene: TRBV6-5; CDR3nt: TGTGCCAGCCGGGCTTTGGGACAGAGCAACTATGGCTACACCTTC; CDR3aa: CASRALGQSNYGYTF
abundance: NA; d_gene: NA; j_gene: TRBJ2-1; v_gene: TRBV19; CDR3nt: TGTGCCAGTACCCCGGGTCGCGGGGGCCTCTACAATGAGCAGTTCTTC; CDR3aa: CASTPGRGGLYNEQFF
abundance: NA; d_gene: TRBD1; j_gene: TRBJ2-7; v_gene: TRBV10-1; CDR3nt: TGCGCCAGCAGTGATGAGGGACAGCTCGATGAGCAGTACTTC; CDR3aa: CASSDEGQLDEQYF
abundance: NA; d_gene: NA; j_gene: TRBJ1-5; v_gene: TRBV19; CDR3nt: TGTGCCAGTAGTATACGTCGGTTTAGCGATCAGCCCCAGCATTTT; CDR3aa: CASSIRRFSDQPQHF
abundance: NA; d_gene: NA; j_gene: TRBJ2-1; v_gene: TRBV27; CDR3nt: TGTGCCAGCGCTAGTGTTCCTCAGTACAATGAGCAGTTCTTC; CDR3aa: CASASVPQYNEQFF
abundance: NA; d_gene: TRBD1; j_gene: TRBJ2-1; v_gene: TRBV5-1; CDR3nt: TGCGCCAGCAGCTCGGAAAGACAGGGCGAGGAGCAGTTCTTC; CDR3aa: CASSSERQGEEQFF
abundance: NA; d_gene: NA; j_gene: TRBJ1-3; v_gene: TRBV6-5; CDR3nt: TGTGCCAGCAGTTCGTTAGGGGGCTCTGGAAACACCATATATTTT; CDR3aa: CASSSLGGSGNTIYF
abundance: NA; d_gene: TRBD2; j_gene: TRBJ2-7; v_gene: TRBV5-8; CDR3nt: TGTGCCAGCAGCTTGCCGGGACTAGCGGAACACGAGCAGTACTTC; CDR3aa: CASSLPGLAEHEQYF
abundance: NA; d_gene: TRBD1; j_gene: TRBJ1-6; v_gene: TRBV7-9; CDR3nt: TGTGCCAGCAGACCGACAGGGAATTCACCCCTCCACTTT; CDR3aa: CASRPTGNSPLHF
abundance: NA; d_gene: TRBD1; j_gene: TRBJ1-2; v_gene: TRBV6-4; CDR3nt: TGTGCCAGCAGCCCCGGACAGGGCTCGACGTATGGCTACACCTTC; CDR3aa: CASSPGQGSTYGYTF
abundance: NA; d_gene: NA; j_gene: TRBJ1-1; v_gene: TRBV10-1; CDR3nt: TGCGCCAGCAGGGCAGGGATAGGATTGAACACTGAAGCTTTCTTT; CDR3aa: CASRAGIGLNTEAFF
abundance: NA; d_gene: NA; j_gene: TRBJ1-6; v_gene: TRBV5-1; CDR3nt: TGCGCCAGCAGCTTGAAGGACAGTCTAAATTCACCCCTCCACTTT; CDR3aa: CASSLKDSLNSPLHF
abundance: NA; d_gene: NA; j_gene: TRBJ1-2; v_gene: TRBV24-1; CDR3nt: TGTGCCACGCGCCCGACGGGGAACTATGGCTACACCTTC; CDR3aa: CATRPTGNYGYTF
abundance: NA; d_gene: TRBD2; j_gene: TRBJ2-3; v_gene: TRBV7-2; CDR3nt: TGTGCCAGCAGCCATGATGCTAGCGGGGGGGCCACTTCATATACGCAGTATTTT; CDR3aa: CASSHDASGGATSYTQYF
abundance: NA; d_gene: NA; j_gene: TRBJ2-7; v_gene: TRBV7-2; CDR3nt: TGTGCCAGCAGCTTAGGAGGAGGGACCTACGAGCAGTACTTC; CDR3aa: CASSLGGGTYEQYF
abundance: NA; d_gene: TRBD1; j_gene: TRBJ2-5; v_gene: TRBV29-1; CDR3nt: TGCAGCGTTAACGGACAGGGGGAGGCTCAAGAGACCCAGTACTTC; CDR3aa: CSVNGQGEAQETQYF
abundance: NA; d_gene: NA; j_gene: TRBJ2-7; v_gene: TRBV6-2/TRBV6-3; CDR3nt: TGTGCCAGCAGTTACTCGAGCCCCGGGATGCACGAGCAGTACTTC; CDR3aa: CASSYSSPGMHEQYF
abundance: NA; d_gene: TRBD1; j_gene: TRBJ1-6; v_gene: TRBV3-1/TRBV3-2; CDR3nt: TGTGCCAGCAGCCAAGATCCGGGGACAGGGCGACCCCTCCACTTT; CDR3aa: CASSQDPGTGRPLHF
abundance: once; d_gene: NA; j_gene: TRBJ1-1; v_gene: TRBV6-5; CDR3nt: TGTGCCAGCGAGGTCAGTCGGAGGAACACTGAAGCTTTCTTT; CDR3aa: CASEVSRRNTEAFF
abundance: NA; d_gene: NA; j_gene: TRBJ2-7; v_gene: TRBV12-3/TRBV12-4; CDR3nt: TGTGCCAGCAGTTTTCAGTCTTCTTACGAGCAGTACTTC; CDR3aa: CASSFQSSYEQYF
abundance: once; d_gene: NA; j_gene: TRBJ1-2; v_gene: TRBV5-1; CDR3nt: TGCGCCAGCAGCTTGGCCCCAGGGAATGGCTACACCTTC; CDR3aa: CASSLAPGNGYTF
abundance: NA; d_gene: NA; j_gene: TRBJ1-2; v_gene: TRBV9; CDR3nt: TGTGCCAGCAGCGCCCATCAGGGGTCTAACTATGGCTACACCTTC; CDR3aa: CASSAHQGSNYGYTF
abundance: NA; d_gene: NA; j_gene: TRBJ1-6; v_gene: TRBV27; CDR3nt: TGTGCCAGCAGTTTATCGCCTGACAGCTCCTATAATTCACCCCTCCACTTT; CDR3aa: CASSLSPDSSYNSPLHF
abundance: NA; d_gene: TRBD1; j_gene: TRBJ1-1; v_gene: TRBV5-1; CDR3nt: TGCGCCAGCAGCCTCGGGACAGCAAACACTGAAGCTTTCTTT; CDR3aa: CASSLGTANTEAFF
abundance: NA; d_gene: TRBD1; j_gene: TRBJ1-2; v_gene: TRBV6-5; CDR3nt: TGTGCCAGCAGTCCGACAGGGTTAAGCTATGGCTACACCTTC; CDR3aa: CASSPTGLSYGYTF
abundance: NA; d_gene: NA; j_gene: TRBJ2-7; v_gene: TRBV6-5; CDR3nt: TGTGCCAGCAGTTCGTTAGCCTACGAGCAGTACTTC; CDR3aa: CASSSLAYEQYF
abundance: once; d_gene: NA; j_gene: TRBJ1-1; v_gene: TRBV30; CDR3nt: TGTGCCTGGAGTAGGGGACTCCTGGAGGAAGCTTTCTTT; CDR3aa: CAWSRGLLEEAFF
abundance: NA; d_gene: NA; j_gene: TRBJ2-5; v_gene: TRBV6-2/TRBV6-3; CDR3nt: TGTGCCAGCAGTACCCCAGGGGTCCAAGAGACCCAGTACTTC; CDR3aa: CASSTPGVQETQYF
abundance: NA; d_gene: TRBD1; j_gene: TRBJ2-2; v_gene: TRBV5-1; CDR3nt: TGCGCCAGCAGCTTCCTCCCCTTAACCGACAGGGGGCTGGCCGGGGAGCTGTTTTTT; CDR3aa: CASSFLPLTDRGLAGELFF
abundance: NA; d_gene: TRBD1; j_gene: TRBJ1-1; v_gene: TRBV18; CDR3nt: TGTGCCAGCTCGCTTCTCGGGACAGGGCGGGACACTGAAGCTTTCTTT; CDR3aa: CASSLLGTGRDTEAFF
abundance: NA; d_gene: TRBD2; j_gene: TRBJ2-2; v_gene: TRBV29-1; CDR3nt: TGCAGCGTTCCCCGGACTAGCGGGGCCACCGGGGAGCTGTTTTTT; CDR3aa: CSVPRTSGATGELFF
abundance: NA; d_gene: NA; j_gene: TRBJ2-1; v_gene: TRBV5-8; CDR3nt: TGTGCCAGCAACCCTGGGAGCGGGTTCCCAGGGAATGAGCAGTTCTTC; CDR3aa: CASNPGSGFPGNEQFF
abundance: NA; d_gene: TRBD1; j_gene: TRBJ2-7; v_gene: TRBV5-1; CDR3nt: TGCGCCAGCAGCCTTTCCTCCGGGACAGTTAGCTACGAGCAGTACTTC; CDR3aa: CASSLSSGTVSYEQYF
abundance: NA; d_gene: NA; j_gene: TRBJ1-3; v_gene: TRBV6-5; CDR3nt: TGTGCCAGCGACAGGTCTGGAAACACCATATATTTT; CDR3aa: CASDRSGNTIYF
abundance: once; d_gene: NA; j_gene: TRBJ2-5; v_gene: TRBV7-6; CDR3nt: TGTGCCAGCAGCTTAGTCGGAGAGACCCAGTACTTC; CDR3aa: CASSLVGETQYF
abundance: NA; d_gene: NA; j_gene: TRBJ2-3; v_gene: TRBV4-1; CDR3nt: TGCGCCAGCAGCCAAGATGGTGCGGGTCCTTGGGCAGATACGCAGTATTTT; CDR3aa: CASSQDGAGPWADTQYF
abundance: NA; d_gene: TRBD1; j_gene: TRBJ1-5; v_gene: TRBV7-9; CDR3nt: TGTGCCAGCAGCCGGACAGGTGGCGGAGGTCCCCAGCATTTT; CDR3aa: CASSRTGGGGPQHF
abundance: NA; d_gene: NA; j_gene: TRBJ2-7; v_gene: TRBV29-1; CDR3nt: TGCAGCGTTGGGGGGACTAAGGACAGGGAATCCTACGAGCAGTACTTC; CDR3aa: CSVGGTKDRESYEQYF
abundance: NA; d_gene: TRBD1; j_gene: TRBJ1-5; v_gene: TRBV7-2; CDR3nt: TGTGCCAGCAGCCCAAGGCCAGGGGGTCAGCCCCAGCATTTT; CDR3aa: CASSPRPGGQPQHF
abundance: NA; d_gene: NA; j_gene: TRBJ1-1; v_gene: TRBV6-2/TRBV6-3; CDR3nt: TGTGCCAGCAGTTACTTGGCCCTTGACACTGAAGCTTTCTTT; CDR3aa: CASSYLALDTEAFF
abundance: NA; d_gene: TRBD2; j_gene: TRBJ2-1; v_gene: TRBV27; CDR3nt: TGTGCCAGCAGTTCTAGCGGGAGTCAGCTGAATGAGCAGTTCTTC; CDR3aa: CASSSSGSQLNEQFF
abundance: NA; d_gene: TRBD1; j_gene: TRBJ1-1; v_gene: TRBV7-9; CDR3nt: TGTGCCAGCAGCTTGCCGCCCGGACAGGCGGACACTGAAGCTTTCTTT; CDR3aa: CASSLPPGQADTEAFF
abundance: NA; d_gene: NA; j_gene: TRBJ1-1; v_gene: TRBV19; CDR3nt: TGTGCCAGTAGTAAAGAGGCTTGGAGAGGGTTGAACACTGAAGCTTTCTTT; CDR3aa: CASSKEAWRGLNTEAFF
abundance: once; d_gene: NA; j_gene: TRBJ1-5; v_gene: TRBV14; CDR3nt: TGTGCCAGCAGCCATCGGACTCCTAAAACCTCCGATCAGCCCCAGCATTTT; CDR3aa: CASSHRTPKTSDQPQHF
abundance: few; d_gene: NA; j_gene: TRBJ1-1; v_gene: TRBV11-2; CDR3nt: TGTGCCAGCAGCTTAGATGTCGGGACAACTGTGAACACTGAAGCTTTCTTT; CDR3aa: CASSLDVGTTVNTEAFF
abundance: NA; d_gene: NA; j_gene: TRBJ2-1; v_gene: TRBV24-1; CDR3nt: TGTGCCACCAGTACCAGGGAGGACGAGCAGTTCTTC; CDR3aa: CATSTREDEQFF
abundance: NA; d_gene: NA; j_gene: TRBJ1-1; v_gene: TRBV19; CDR3nt: TGTGCCAGTAGTATGCGTCAATTAAGTGAAGCTTTCTTT; CDR3aa: CASSMRQLSEAFF
abundance: many; d_gene: NA; j_gene: TRBJ2-7; v_gene: TRBV5-4; CDR3nt: TGTGCCAGCAGTCGGCCGGGGTCCGCCTACGAGCAGTACTTC; CDR3aa: CASSRPGSAYEQYF
abundance: NA; d_gene: TRBD1; j_gene: TRBJ1-1; v_gene: TRBV5-1; CDR3nt: TGCGCCAGCACCAACACAGGGGGCTGGGACACTGAAGCTTTCTTT; CDR3aa: CASTNTGGWDTEAFF
abundance: NA; d_gene: NA; j_gene: TRBJ1-6; v_gene: TRBV3-1/TRBV3-2; CDR3nt: TGTGCCAGCAGCCAAGCTTGGGCAGGGGAAGGTTCACCCCTCCACTTT; CDR3aa: CASSQAWAGEGSPLHF
abundance: NA; d_gene: NA; j_gene: TRBJ1-4; v_gene: TRBV11-2; CDR3nt: TGTGCCAGCAACCGCGGACAGTCCACGGGGCGTAATGAAAAACTGTTTTTT; CDR3aa: CASNRGQSTGRNEKLFF
abundance: NA; d_gene: TRBD1; j_gene: TRBJ1-2; v_gene: TRBV28; CDR3nt: TGTGCATGCTATGGGACAGCCAACTATGGCTACACCTTC; CDR3aa: CACYGTANYGYTF
abundance: NA; d_gene: NA; j_gene: TRBJ2-7; v_gene: TRBV6-1; CDR3nt: TGTGCCAGCAGTGAACTAAACGAGCAGTACTTC; CDR3aa: CASSELNEQYF